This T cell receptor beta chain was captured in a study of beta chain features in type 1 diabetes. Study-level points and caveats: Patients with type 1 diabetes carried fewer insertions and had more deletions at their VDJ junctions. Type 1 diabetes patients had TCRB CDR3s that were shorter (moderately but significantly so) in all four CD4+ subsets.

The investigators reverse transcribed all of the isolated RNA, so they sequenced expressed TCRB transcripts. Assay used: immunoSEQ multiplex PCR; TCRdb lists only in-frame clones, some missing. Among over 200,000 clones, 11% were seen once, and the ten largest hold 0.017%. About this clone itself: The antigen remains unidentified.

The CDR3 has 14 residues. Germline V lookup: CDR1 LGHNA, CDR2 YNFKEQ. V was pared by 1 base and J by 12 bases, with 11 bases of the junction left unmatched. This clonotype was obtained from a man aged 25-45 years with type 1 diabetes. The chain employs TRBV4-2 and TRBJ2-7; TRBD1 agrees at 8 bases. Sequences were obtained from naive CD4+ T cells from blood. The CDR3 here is CASSQGEIRDRRYF. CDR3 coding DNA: TGTGCCAGCAGCCAAGGAGAGATCCGGGACAGGAGGTACTTC.